This record covers a single T cell receptor (beta chain). This specimen belongs to a study of blood T cell repertoires in COVID-19. Study in general: Acute and convalescent COVID-19 specimens originated in the United States, Italy and Spain.

Using immunoSEQ multiplex PCR, the repertoire was profiled, and TCRdb retains in-frame clones only, with some absent. Among around 70,000 clones, around 80% were seen once, and the ten largest hold 15% to 20%. Germline loops: CDR1 MGHRA, CDR2 YSYEKL. V shed 4 bases, J shed 1 base, and the junction held 17 bases outside the gene matches. The CDR3 spans 19 residues. The rearrangement uses TRBV4-1 and TRBJ1-1, with 8 positions matching TRBD1. The TCR was taken from a woman aged 60-75 years with acute or convalescent COVID-19. The specimen was peripheral blood. The CDR3 loop reads CASSRDPTRTGMRNTEAFF. The CDR3 DNA reads as TGCGCCAGCAGCCGAGATCCTACTAGGACAGGGATGAGGAACACTGAAGCTTTCTTT.